This is a list of T cell receptor beta chains from one sample in a study of T cells after yellow fever vaccination. TCRdb fed the 5' RACE reads into MiXCR, producing one record per CDR3 protein. The sample comprises around 400,000 distinct CDR3 sequences, under 14% of which are singletons, and 18% rests with the top ten. The material sequenced was PBMCs, taken on the day of the first yellow fever vaccination. Every receptor here comes from a young man who received the YFV17D yellow fever vaccine. Each CDR3 is given with its conserved first and last residue. The order of the fields is D gene, V gene, J gene, clone size, CDR3 protein, CDR3 DNA. A D gene is named only where the DNA matches it firmly. A clone size is listed for some rows: how often the clone was seen (once, few, many), or a class if it is expanded.

D: TRBD1; V: TRBV6-5; J: TRBJ1-2; size: many; CDR3: CASSYSGTGVYGYTF; DNA: TGTGCCAGCAGTTACTCCGGGACAGGGGTCTATGGCTACACCTTC
D: NA; V: TRBV3-1; J: TRBJ1-1; size: NA; CDR3: CASSQEFRGRVGNTEAFF; DNA: TGTGCCAGCAGCCAAGAGTTCAGAGGGAGGGTCGGGAACACTGAAGCTTTCTTT
D: NA; V: TRBV6-2/TRBV6-3; J: TRBJ2-3; size: NA; CDR3: CATSTTRDTQYF; DNA: TGTGCCACCTCCACCACGCGGGATACGCAGTATTTT
D: NA; V: TRBV5-1; J: TRBJ2-5; size: few; CDR3: CASSFPTKQETQYF; DNA: TGCGCCAGCAGCTTCCCGACCAAGCAAGAGACCCAGTACTTC
D: NA; V: TRBV18; J: TRBJ2-7; size: few; CDR3: CASSIRVEQYF; DNA: TGTGCCAGCTCAATCAGGGTCGAGCAGTACTTC
D: TRBD2; V: TRBV9; J: TRBJ2-1; size: NA; CDR3: CASSVSSGTINEQFF; DNA: TGTGCCAGCAGCGTAAGCTCCGGGACTATAAATGAGCAGTTCTTC
D: TRBD1; V: TRBV5-6; J: TRBJ1-2; size: NA; CDR3: CASSYGTGVFYGYTF; DNA: TGTGCCAGCAGCTACGGGACAGGGGTTTTCTATGGCTACACCTTC
D: NA; V: TRBV4-1; J: TRBJ2-3; size: NA; CDR3: CASSHLQEGQGLITQYF; DNA: TGCGCCAGCAGCCACCTCCAAGAAGGCCAGGGTCTGATTACGCAGTATTTT
D: NA; V: TRBV7-2; J: TRBJ2-1; size: NA; CDR3: CASSPREGDYNEQFF; DNA: TGTGCCAGCAGCCCGAGGGAGGGGGACTACAATGAGCAGTTCTTC
D: TRBD1; V: TRBV5-6; J: TRBJ1-1; size: few; CDR3: CASSLVPGQGAEAFF; DNA: TGTGCCAGCAGCTTGGTCCCGGGACAGGGGGCTGAAGCTTTCTTT
D: NA; V: TRBV4-3; J: TRBJ1-2; size: NA; CDR3: CASSQDVGTYGYTF; DNA: TGCGCCAGCAGCCAAGATGTGGGGACCTATGGCTACACCTTC
D: NA; V: TRBV19; J: TRBJ2-5; size: NA; CDR3: CASRVGSQETQYF; DNA: TGTGCCAGTAGGGTTGGATCCCAAGAGACCCAGTACTTC
D: NA; V: TRBV4-3; J: TRBJ2-1; size: few; CDR3: CASSQDRGGYNEQFF; DNA: TGCGCCAGCAGCCAAGATCGAGGGGGGTACAATGAGCAGTTCTTC
D: NA; V: TRBV4-3; J: TRBJ2-3; size: NA; CDR3: CASSQMDMGTQYF; DNA: TGCGCCAGCAGCCAAATGGACATGGGTACGCAGTATTTT
D: TRBD2; V: TRBV4-2; J: TRBJ2-1; size: NA; CDR3: CASSQDRGLGHNEQFF; DNA: TGTGCCAGCAGCCAAGATAGGGGACTAGGACACAATGAGCAGTTCTTC
D: NA; V: TRBV5-1; J: TRBJ2-7; size: few; CDR3: CASSFRTDPYEQYF; DNA: TGCGCCAGCAGCTTTAGGACCGACCCCTACGAGCAGTACTTC
D: TRBD2; V: TRBV12-3/TRBV12-4; J: TRBJ2-1; size: few; CDR3: CASSPGLSYNEQFF; DNA: TGTGCCAGCAGTCCGGGACTATCCTACAATGAGCAGTTCTTC
D: NA; V: TRBV9; J: TRBJ2-4; size: few; CDR3: CASSPGGVAKNIQYF; DNA: TGTGCCAGCAGCCCAGGGGGGGTAGCCAAAAACATTCAGTACTTC
D: TRBD1; V: TRBV20-1; J: TRBJ2-1; size: NA; CDR3: CSAKRRPPGQGNEQSF; DNA: TGCAGTGCTAAACGGCGACCGCCGGGACAGGGTAATGAGCAGTCCTTC
D: NA; V: TRBV11-2; J: TRBJ2-1; size: NA; CDR3: CAPPGPPEAEQFF; DNA: TGTGCCCCCCCGGGACCCCCTGAAGCTGAGCAGTTCTTC
D: NA; V: TRBV6-2/TRBV6-3; J: TRBJ2-1; size: NA; CDR3: CASSYSPLREQFF; DNA: TGTGCCAGCAGTTACTCGCCTCTCCGGGAGCAGTTCTTC
D: TRBD1; V: TRBV20-1; J: TRBJ2-1; size: NA; CDR3: CSVVTGAYYNEQFF; DNA: TGCAGTGTAGTCACAGGGGCCTACTACAATGAGCAGTTCTTC
D: NA; V: TRBV4-3; J: TRBJ2-4; size: NA; CDR3: CASSPPGGRYRPIAKNIQYF; DNA: TGCGCCAGCAGCCCCCCCGGGGGTCGATACCGTCCTATAGCCAAAAACATTCAGTACTTC
D: TRBD2; V: TRBV7-2; J: TRBJ2-3; size: few; CDR3: CASSLEGLAVDTQYF; DNA: TGTGCCAGCAGCTTAGAGGGTCTAGCGGTGGATACGCAGTATTTT
D: TRBD1; V: TRBV5-1; J: TRBJ1-1; size: many; CDR3: CASSFTGGGTEAFF; DNA: TGCGCCAGCAGCTTTACAGGGGGCGGCACTGAAGCTTTCTTT
D: NA; V: TRBV4-2; J: TRBJ1-1; size: NA; CDR3: CASSQDVTANTEAFF; DNA: TGTGCCAGCAGCCAAGATGTGACCGCGAACACTGAAGCTTTCTTT
D: NA; V: TRBV7-9; J: TRBJ2-4; size: NA; CDR3: CASSLRQDWAQYF; DNA: TGTGCCAGCAGCTTAAGGCAGGACTGGGCTCAGTACTTC
D: TRBD1; V: TRBV5-6; J: TRBJ2-4; size: NA; CDR3: CASGTESAKNIQYF; DNA: TGTGCCAGCGGGACAGAATCGGCCAAAAACATTCAGTACTTC
D: NA; V: TRBV6-5; J: TRBJ2-2; size: few; CDR3: CASSPSTGELFF; DNA: TGTGCCAGCAGTCCCTCCACCGGGGAGCTGTTTTTT
D: NA; V: TRBV11-2; J: TRBJ2-7; size: few; CDR3: CASVTPGRAYEQYF; DNA: TGTGCCAGCGTAACCCCCGGGCGGGCCTACGAGCAGTACTTC
D: NA; V: TRBV18; J: TRBJ2-3; size: NA; CDR3: CASSPWGEADTQYF; DNA: TGTGCCAGCTCACCGTGGGGGGAGGCAGATACGCAGTATTTT
D: TRBD1; V: TRBV5-4; J: TRBJ1-1; size: few; CDR3: CASSAVDRGYPEAFF; DNA: TGTGCCAGCAGCGCCGTTGACAGGGGCTACCCTGAAGCTTTCTTT
D: NA; V: TRBV12-3/TRBV12-4; J: TRBJ2-5; size: many; CDR3: CASGGYGHQETQYF; DNA: TGTGCCAGCGGGGGGTACGGACACCAAGAGACCCAGTACTTC
D: NA; V: TRBV5-1; J: TRBJ1-4; size: NA; CDR3: CASSQARGPATNEKLFF; DNA: TGCGCCAGCAGCCAGGCCCGAGGCCCGGCAACTAATGAAAAACTGTTTTTT
D: NA; V: TRBV12-3/TRBV12-4; J: TRBJ2-3; size: few; CDR3: CASSSAGISTDTQYF; DNA: TGTGCCAGCTCTTCCGCAGGGATTAGCACAGATACGCAGTATTTT
D: NA; V: TRBV4-1; J: TRBJ2-1; size: few; CDR3: CASSRENRVYEQFF; DNA: TGCGCCAGCAGCCGGGAGAACAGGGTTTATGAGCAGTTCTTC
D: NA; V: TRBV12-3/TRBV12-4; J: TRBJ2-5; size: few; CDR3: CASSRTSATQYF; DNA: TGTGCCAGCAGTAGGACTTCGGCGACCCAGTACTTC
D: TRBD1; V: TRBV5-5; J: TRBJ1-5; size: NA; CDR3: CASSTGTGGGTGNQPQHF; DNA: TGTGCCAGCAGCACCGGGACAGGGGGCGGAACGGGCAATCAGCCCCAGCATTTT
D: NA; V: TRBV25-1; J: TRBJ1-1; size: few; CDR3: CASSQVGQAFF; DNA: TGTGCCAGCAGTCAGGTCGGGCAGGCTTTCTTT
D: NA; V: TRBV7-2; J: TRBJ1-6; size: few; CDR3: CASSLRGPYNSPLHF; DNA: TGTGCCAGCAGCTTAAGGGGCCCCTATAATTCACCCCTCCACTTT
D: NA; V: TRBV18; J: TRBJ1-1; size: few; CDR3: CASSPDGTELNTEAFF; DNA: TGTGCCAGCTCACCAGACGGGACGGAACTGAACACTGAAGCTTTCTTT
D: NA; V: TRBV4-1; J: TRBJ1-5; size: few; CDR3: CASSQPWGNREDQPQHF; DNA: TGCGCCAGCAGCCAACCCTGGGGCAACAGGGAGGATCAGCCCCAGCATTTT
D: NA; V: TRBV11-1; J: TRBJ1-5; size: NA; CDR3: CASSLTIGGVYSNQPQHF; DNA: TGTGCCAGCAGCTTAACCATCGGCGGAGTTTATAGCAATCAGCCCCAGCATTTT
D: NA; V: TRBV12-3/TRBV12-4; J: TRBJ2-1; size: NA; CDR3: CASSPSVGGVGEQFF; DNA: TGTGCCAGCAGCCCCAGTGTCGGGGGAGTTGGGGAGCAGTTCTTC
D: TRBD2; V: TRBV13; J: TRBJ2-7; size: NA; CDR3: CASSLGLAGGYYEQYF; DNA: TGTGCCAGCAGCTTAGGCCTAGCGGGGGGATATTACGAGCAGTACTTC
D: NA; V: TRBV6-1; J: TRBJ1-2; size: few; CDR3: CASSEARRAAYGYTF; DNA: TGTGCCAGCAGTGAAGCGCGTCGGGCCGCCTATGGCTACACCTTC
D: NA; V: TRBV6-5; J: TRBJ1-2; size: NA; CDR3: CASSFPSGGTDYGYTF; DNA: TGTGCCAGCAGTTTCCCGTCCGGCGGGACGGACTATGGCTACACCTTC
D: NA; V: TRBV19; J: TRBJ1-6; size: few; CDR3: CASMTGGSPLHF; DNA: TGTGCCAGTATGACTGGGGGTTCACCCCTCCACTTT
D: TRBD1; V: TRBV7-9; J: TRBJ2-1; size: few; CDR3: CASSRQGASYNEQFF; DNA: TGTGCCAGCAGTCGACAGGGGGCGTCCTACAATGAGCAGTTCTTC
D: NA; V: TRBV4-3; J: TRBJ1-1; size: few; CDR3: CASSQEIGTEAFF; DNA: TGCGCCAGCAGCCAAGAAATTGGGACTGAAGCTTTCTTT
D: NA; V: TRBV12-3/TRBV12-4; J: TRBJ2-2; size: few; CDR3: CATKRPTIGTGELFF; DNA: TGTGCCACCAAGAGACCAACCATTGGCACCGGGGAGCTGTTTTTT
D: NA; V: TRBV5-1; J: TRBJ2-5; size: many; CDR3: CASSLGQSQETQYF; DNA: TGCGCCAGCAGCTTGGGCCAGAGCCAAGAGACCCAGTACTTC
D: NA; V: TRBV10-3; J: TRBJ2-5; size: few; CDR3: CAIRQGGQETQYF; DNA: TGTGCCATCAGACAGGGAGGGCAAGAGACCCAGTACTTC